These 32 T cell receptor beta chains came from one sample sequenced in a study of cytomegalovirus exposure and HLA in healthy donors. Only in-frame clones appear in the TCRdb table, and some are missing; sequencing was by immunoSEQ multiplex PCR. The table records tens of thousands of clones, 85% to 90% of them present only once. The sequenced sample consisted of PBMCs. The receptors here all came from a woman aged 18-35 years in good health and CMV-seronegative.

This chain links TRBV19 with TRBJ1-2; TRBD1 is a possible D gene (5 bases). The length of the CDR3 is 13 residues. V lost 3 bases to trimming and J lost 3 bases, with 8 bases between them. Germline lookup yields CDR1 LNHDA and CDR2 SQIVND (reference sequence). The CDR3 DNA sequence: TGTGCCAGTAGTATGGACACGTACTATGGCTACACCTTC. It yields the protein CASSMDTYYGYTF.

The gene calls are TRBV7-3 and TRBJ2-2, with a tentative D call TRBD2 (5 bases). The V gene's germline CDR1 is SGHTA and CDR2 FQGTGA. This CDR3 is built from 16 residues. Between the trimmed V and J ends, which lost 5 bases and 0 bases, there was a span of 13 bases. CDR3 sequence (DNA): TGTGCCAGCAGCCCCCGACGTAGCGCGAACACCGGGGAGCTGTTTTTT. Translation: CASSPRRSANTGELFF.

This clone was seen just once. This chain joins TRBV5-1 and TRBJ2-7; 7 positions match TRBD1. The junction had 7 bases not matched to a gene; V was cut back by 5 bases and J by 5 bases. CDR3 length: 13 amino acids. Germline V gene data show CDR1 as SGHRS and CDR2 as YFSETQ. CDR3 in amino acids: CASRRDRVHEQYF. The CDR3 coding sequence is TGCGCCAGCAGGCGCGACAGGGTCCACGAGCAGTACTTC.

The chain is built from TRBV2 and TRBJ2-7; 8 nucleotides align to TRBD1. CDR1 is SNHLY, CDR2 FYNNEI, per germline. V was pared by 7 bases and J by 5 bases, with 10 bases of the junction left unmatched. The CDR3 length is 14 residues. As DNA, the CDR3 is TGTGCCAGCACATGGTCCAGGGGGCGAAACGAGCAGTACTTC. Residues: CASTWSRGRNEQYF. Full variable domain (missing parts from reference TRBV2 and TRBJ2-7): EPEVTQTPSHQVTQMGQEVILRCVPISNHLYFYWYRQILGQKVEFLVSFYNNEISEKSEIFDDQFSVERPDGSNFTLKIRSTKLEDSAMYFCASTWSRGRNEQYFGPGTRLTVT.

The V gene is TRBV18, the J gene TRBJ1-1, with TRBD1 identical over 8 bases. This CDR3 has 13 residues. J was trimmed by 7 bases and V by 3 bases; bases with no gene match: 4. Per the germline V gene, CDR1 is KGHSH and CDR2 is LQKENI. As DNA, the CDR3 is TGTGCCAGCTCACCCGGGACAGGTAATGAAGCTTTCTTT. Amino acid sequence: CASSPGTGNEAFF.

This chain uses TRBV7-2 with TRBJ1-2; weak D call: TRBD1 (5 bases). CDR3 size: 13 residues. In germline, CDR1 is SGHTA, CDR2 FQGNSA. V dropped 1 base and J dropped 7 bases, with 10 bases sitting between them. The CDR3 coding sequence is TGTGCCAGCAGCTTAGGACAGTTGGGTGGCTACACCTTC. It specifies CASSLGQLGGYTF.

The chain carries TRBV28 and TRBJ2-1, with D unresolved. The CDR3 covers 15 residues. Trimming shortened V by 6 bases and J by 2 bases, and 14 bases separated the two germline ends. The germline CDR1 and CDR2 sequences are MDHEN and SYDVKM. The CDR3 sequence is CASSKSPGTYNEQFF. The DNA for the CDR3 is TGTGCCAGCAGCAAAAGCCCAGGTACCTACAATGAGCAGTTCTTC.

This chain links TRBV28 with TRBJ2-1, with 8 bases fitting TRBD2. J was trimmed by 4 bases and V by 3 bases; bases with no gene match: 5. This CDR3 region has 15 residues. Per the germline V gene, CDR1 is MDHEN and CDR2 is SYDVKM. CDR3 sequence (DNA): TGTGCCAGCAGTTTCGCTAGCGGGTTATACAATGAGCAGTTCTTC. Translation gives CASSFASGLYNEQFF. Looking up the rest from reference TRBV28 and TRBJ2-1 gives the full variable domain: DVKVTQSSRYLVKRTGEKVFLECVQDMDHENMFWYRQDPGLGLRLIYFSYDVKMKEKGDIPEGYSVSREKKERFSLILESASTNQTSMYLCASSFASGLYNEQFFGPGTRLTVL.

This clone was found a few times. This chain joins TRBV6-1 and TRBJ2-7, with D possibly matching TRBD1 (5 bases). The germline V gene has CDR1 MNHNS and CDR2 SASEGT. The CDR3 contains 12 residues. Trimming left V 2 bases short and J 6 bases short, with 8 bases between. This CDR3 reads CASSEQGAEQYF. CDR3 sequence (DNA): TGTGCCAGCAGTGAACAAGGGGCCGAGCAGTACTTC.

V usage is TRBV6-1 and J usage is TRBJ1-2; possibly TRBD1 for D (6 bases). The V and J ends lost 2 bases and 8 bases respectively, with 12 bases between them. This CDR3 spans 13 amino acids. Germline values: CDR1 MNHNS, CDR2 SASEGT. The CDR3 DNA reads as TGTGCCAGCAGTGAATCTAGAGGGGGAGGCTACACCTTC. Translation: CASSESRGGGYTF.

The DNA for the CDR3 is TGTGCCAGCAGTCCACAGACAGGCCCCAACACTGAAGCTTTCTTT. Encoded protein: CASSPQTGPNTEAFF. The genes are TRBV2 and TRBJ1-1; TRBD1 might be the D (6 bases). The CDR3 extends over 15 amino acids. Trimming removed 5 bases from V and 2 bases from J, with 15 bases in between. Looked up from germline, CDR1 is SNHLY and CDR2 is FYNNEI. The full variable domain, rest sourced from reference TRBV2 and TRBJ1-1, is EPEVTQTPSHQVTQMGQEVILRCVPISNHLYFYWYRQILGQKVEFLVSFYNNEISEKSEIFDDQFSVERPDGSNFTLKIRSTKLEDSAMYFCASSPQTGPNTEAFFGQGTRLTVV.

This clone occurred once. The V call is TRBV7-9, the J call TRBJ2-2; 8 nucleotides align to TRBD1. Germline-derived CDR1 and CDR2 are SEHNR and FQNEAQ (reference sequence). The junction had 3 bases not matched to a gene; V was cut back by 3 bases and J by 3 bases. This CDR3 region has 15 residues. CDR3 sequence (DNA): TGTGCCAGCAGCTTCGGACAGGGTGACACCGGGGAGCTGTTTTTT. Its protein is CASSFGQGDTGELFF.

The chain has TRBV25-1 and TRBJ2-2, with D possibly TRBD2 on 5 matching bases. The CDR3 totals 16 residues. V lost 4 bases to trimming and J lost 3 bases, with 15 bases between them. Germline loops: CDR1 MGHDK, CDR2 SYGVNS. This CDR3 is CASSGIVSGDTGELFF. CDR3 DNA: TGTGCCAGCAGTGGCATTGTGAGCGGCGACACCGGGGAGCTGTTTTTT.

The rearrangement uses TRBV30 and TRBJ1-2, with D hard to call. Germline loops: CDR1 GTSNPN, CDR2 SVGIG (reference sequence). CDR3 size: 12 residues. Trimming removed 2 bases from V and 4 bases from J, with 8 bases in between. This chain's CDR3 is CAWSPVSYGYTF. For the CDR3, the DNA is TGTGCCTGGAGTCCGGTTTCCTATGGCTACACCTTC.

The chain links TRBV6-5 to TRBJ2-7, with D perhaps TRBD2 (5 bases). In germline, CDR1 is MNHEY, CDR2 SVGAGI. The germline V and J ends were trimmed by 0 bases and 3 bases, with 15 bases remaining between them. This CDR3 region has 16 residues. The CDR3 protein is CASSYSVGLRDYEQYF. The CDR3 bases are TGTGCCAGCAGTTACTCGGTAGGGTTGAGGGACTACGAGCAGTACTTC.

The chain has TRBV2 and TRBJ2-1; possible D gene TRBD2, 5 bases. The CDR3 runs 13 residues. V was cut by 3 bases and J by 5 bases, with 8 bases left in between. CDR1 is SNHLY, CDR2 FYNNEI, per germline. The CDR3 region has the DNA TGTGCCAGCAGTGACCGGGGAAACAATGAGCAGTTCTTC. Its protein is CASSDRGNNEQFF.

The chain combines TRBV5-5 with TRBJ1-2; no reliable D call. CDR1 is SGHKS and CDR2 is YYEKEE in the germline V gene (reference sequence). CDR3 length: 15 amino acids. Trimming removed 0 bases from V and 6 bases from J, with 15 bases in between. The DNA for the CDR3 is TGTGCCAGCAGCTTGGCCGTATCCAACCAGGATGGCTACACCTTC. Translating it yields CASSLAVSNQDGYTF.

This chain links TRBV7-2 with TRBJ2-7; 8 bases align to TRBD2. CDR1 is SGHTA, CDR2 FQGNSA, per germline. The CDR3 loop spans 18 amino acids. J was trimmed by 2 bases and V by 1 base; bases with no gene match: 13. CDR3 sequence reads: CASSLGVTGLVMTYEQYF. The DNA for the CDR3 is TGTGCCAGCAGCTTAGGGGTAACGGGACTAGTGATGACCTACGAGCAGTACTTC. The whole variable domain, filled in from reference TRBV7-2 and TRBJ2-7, reads GAGVSQSPSNKVTEKGKDVELRCDPISGHTALYWYRQSLGQGLEFLIYFQGNSAPDKSGLPSDRFSAERTGGSVSTLTIQRTQQEDSAVYLCASSLGVTGLVMTYEQYFGPGTRLTVT.

The V call is TRBV5-4, the J call TRBJ2-2; 7 nucleotides align to TRBD2. This CDR3 region has 15 residues. The J segment lost 6 bases and the V segment lost 3 bases, leaving 8 bases of the junction unmatched. Germline lookup yields CDR1 SGHNT and CDR2 YYREEE (reference sequence). The CDR3 DNA reads as TGTGCCAGCAGCTACGGACTAGGGTACGCCGGGGAGCTGTTTTTT. Translated: CASSYGLGYAGELFF.

This chain joins TRBV4-2 and TRBJ1-1, with D uncertain. Germline loops: CDR1 LGHNA, CDR2 YNFKEQ. The CDR3 runs to 12 residues. V shed 6 bases and J shed 2 bases, with 7 bases lying between them. The CDR3 DNA sequence: TGTGCCAGCAGTCAGTCAAACACTGAAGCTTTCTTT. Protein product: CASSQSNTEAFF.

The chain carries TRBV11-2 and TRBJ2-7; TRBD1 matches 8 bases. The CDR3 is made up of 15 amino acids. The germline V gene encodes CDR1 SGHAT and CDR2 FQNNGV. V lost 2 bases to trimming and J lost 2 bases; unmatched junction nucleotides: 5. This CDR3 is CASSLHRGAAYEQYF. In nucleotides, the CDR3 is TGTGCCAGCAGCTTACACAGGGGGGCTGCCTACGAGCAGTACTTC.

The chain is built from TRBV27 and TRBJ2-3; no definite D call. The CDR3 has 14 amino acids. Trimming pared 2 bases from V and 0 bases from J, leaving 6 bases between. CDR1 is MNHEY, CDR2 SMNVEV, per germline (reference sequence). The DNA of the CDR3 is TGTGCCAGCAGTTTAGGTCAGAGCACAGATACGCAGTATTTT. As protein: CASSLGQSTDTQYF.

The chain uses TRBV18 and TRBJ1-3; possibly TRBD1 for D (6 bases). The length of the CDR3 is 16 residues. Germline V lookup: CDR1 KGHSH, CDR2 LQKENI. V was trimmed by 1 base and J by 1 base, leaving 11 bases between them. In nucleotides, the CDR3 is TGTGCCAGCTCACCACGGACAGCTATGTCTGGAAACACCATATATTTT. Protein: CASSPRTAMSGNTIYF. Looking up the rest from reference TRBV18 and TRBJ1-3 gives the full variable domain: NAGVMQNPRHLVRRRGQEARLRCSPMKGHSHVYWYRQLPEEGLKFMVYLQKENIIDESGMPKERFSAEFPKEGPSILRIQQVVRGDSAAYFCASSPRTAMSGNTIYFGEGSWLTVV.

The chain is built from TRBV18 and TRBJ1-2; 10 bases align to TRBD1. In germline, CDR1 is KGHSH, CDR2 LQKENI. The CDR3 has 15 residues. J was trimmed by 8 bases and V by 6 bases; bases with no gene match: 12. CDR3 in DNA: TGTGCCAGCTCTCTAACCGGTGGGACAGGGGACGGCTACACCTTC. It translates to CASSLTGGTGDGYTF.

V usage is TRBV9 and J usage is TRBJ2-1; 7 bases are shared with TRBD2. With V trimmed by 0 bases and J by 0 bases, 3 bases remained unmatched. Germline CDR1 SGDLS, CDR2 YYNGEE. This CDR3 region has 16 residues. In nucleotides, the CDR3 is TGTGCCAGCAGCGTAGATCGCGGGAGCTCCTACAATGAGCAGTTCTTC. Its protein product is CASSVDRGSSYNEQFF.

This chain joins TRBV6-5 and TRBJ2-1, with 8 bases matching TRBD2. CDR3 size: 15 residues. Unmatched junction bases numbered 7, after V lost 5 bases and J lost 4 bases. The germline CDR1 and CDR2 sequences are MNHEY and SVGAGI. CDR3 nucleotide sequence: TGTGCCAGCAGTCTCACTAGCGGAGAGTACAATGAGCAGTTCTTC. Translated: CASSLTSGEYNEQFF.

The chain has TRBV28 and TRBJ2-1; 7 bases line up with TRBD2. V was clipped by 7 bases and J by 5 bases; unmatched bases: 8. The CDR3 consists of 14 residues. Germline V gene sequence: CDR1 MDHEN, CDR2 SYDVKM. CDR3 sequence (DNA): TGTGCCAGCACTCGGGGAGGGAGCGACAATGAGCAGTTCTTC. Translating gives CASTRGGSDNEQFF.

In DNA, the CDR3 is TGTGCCATCAGAGACAGTGATGGCGCGAACACCGGGGAGCTGTTTTTT. Translating gives CAIRDSDGANTGELFF. The chain employs TRBV10-3 and TRBJ2-2; the D gene is possibly TRBD1 (5 bases). CDR1 is ENHRY and CDR2 is SYGVKD in the germline V gene. The CDR3 is 16 amino acids. V dropped 6 bases and J dropped 0 bases, with 14 bases sitting between them.

V usage is TRBV13 and J usage is TRBJ1-2, with D perhaps TRBD1 (5 bases). The V and J ends lost 5 bases and 5 bases respectively, with 15 bases between them. In germline, CDR1 is PRHDT, CDR2 FYEKMQ (reference sequence). The CDR3 spans 14 residues. DNA of the CDR3: TGTGCCAGCAGCCAGGGCAAGCGGGGGTATGGCTACACCTTC. Its translation: CASSQGKRGYGYTF.

The rearrangement uses TRBV7-3 and TRBJ2-7; 9 bases map to TRBD1. The V segment lost 2 bases and the J segment 9 bases; nucleotides outside the gene matches: 17. CDR1 and CDR2 (germline): SGHTA, FQGTGA. This CDR3 has 17 residues. Here the CDR3 DNA reads TGTGCCAGCAGCTTACGCCCCCCGGGACAGGGAGCTACGGGGCAGTACTTC. Its translation is CASSLRPPGQGATGQYF.

The CDR3 here is CASSLPGRGRGETQYF. The DNA of the CDR3 is TGTGCCAGCAGCCTCCCCGGCAGGGGGCGCGGGGAGACCCAGTACTTC. The V gene is TRBV7-2, the J gene TRBJ2-5; 8 nucleotides agree with TRBD1. V lost 5 bases to trimming and J lost 5 bases; unmatched junction nucleotides: 13. The CDR3 has 16 residues. The germline gives CDR1 SGHTA, CDR2 FQGNSA.

The CDR3 nucleotides are TGTGCCAGTAGTACCCAGATGAACACTGAAGCTTTCTTT. Its protein is CASSTQMNTEAFF. V gene TRBV19 combines with J gene TRBJ1-1; D gene ambiguous. The length of the CDR3 is 13 residues. Germline CDR1 is LNHDA and CDR2 is SQIVND (reference sequence). Trimming shortened V by 4 bases and J by 0 bases, and 6 bases separated the two germline ends.